Each of the 17 T cell receptor beta chains below was sequenced from the same sample in a study of T-cell reconstitution after alpha-beta-depleted transplantation in children. The library targeted TCRbeta and was prepared with unique molecular identifiers. TCRdb independently ran MiXCR on the PCR reads; one entry per CDR3 protein. The table shows a few hundred thousand distinct CDR3 sequences, with over 10% occurring only once. Sequencing used PBMCs, mostly from graft donor cells, obtained 360 days after TCRalphabeta/CD19-depleted stem cell transplant. These receptors came from a male patient under 18 who had a stem cell transplant for acute myeloid leukemia, so the T cells may come from the graft donor.

In this sample, this clonotype turned up a few times. The genes are TRBV12-3 or TRBV12-4 and TRBJ2-7, with TRBD1 matching 10 bases. With 6 bases clipped from V and 1 base from J, the junction kept 6 bases outside the gene matches. The CDR3 covers 15 residues. The CDR3 loop reads CASRGDRGRSYEQYF. DNA for the CDR3: TGTGCCAGCAGAGGGGACAGGGGAAGGTCCTACGAGCAGTACTTC.

The gene calls are TRBV4-3 and TRBJ1-2, with TRBD1 matching over 8 bases. In germline, CDR1 is LGHNA, CDR2 YSLEER. The CDR3 runs 16 residues. J was trimmed by 6 bases and V by 0 bases; bases with no gene match: 9. The CDR3: CASSQDTLDREDGYTF. CDR3 nucleotides: TGCGCCAGCAGCCAAGACACCCTGGACAGGGAGGATGGCTACACCTTC.

This clonotype was found a few times. One end of the junction is discordant with germline, which a read error may explain. V and J are TRBV28 and TRBJ2-4; TRBD2 agrees at 7 bases. The germline V gene has CDR1 MDHEN and CDR2 SYDVKM. The length of the CDR3 is 16 residues. In nucleotides, the CDR3 is TGTGCCAGCAGGAGTCTAGCGGTCGTGGATCGAAACCTTCAGTACTTC. Residues: CASRSLAVVDRNLQYF.

This sequence joins TRBV10-3 and TRBJ2-5; the match to TRBD2 covers 8 bases. The germline CDR1 and CDR2 sequences are ENHRY and SYGVKD. With V trimmed by 3 bases and J by 5 bases, 5 bases remained unmatched. The CDR3 covers 14 residues. The chain's CDR3 is CAISEGGGMETQYF. The CDR3 coding sequence is TGTGCCATCAGTGAAGGCGGGGGGATGGAGACCCAGTACTTC.

The gene calls are TRBV3-1 and TRBJ1-5; TRBD1 is a possible D gene (5 bases). This CDR3 comprises 15 residues. Germline CDR1 reads LGHDT; CDR2 reads YNNKEL (reference sequence). The V gene lost 0 bases and the J gene lost 6 bases, with 12 bases spanning the gap. The CDR3 spells CASSQDRLGGQPQHF. In nucleotides, the CDR3 is TGTGCCAGCAGCCAAGATAGGCTGGGGGGTCAGCCCCAGCATTTT.

This clonotype was detected ten times or more. V and J are TRBV20-1 and TRBJ1-4; D ambiguous. V gave up 4 bases and J gave up 6 bases, with 6 bases separating them. Germline CDR1 reads DFQATT; CDR2 reads SNEGSKA (reference sequence). The CDR3 consists of 11 residues. DNA for the CDR3: TGCAGTGCTATAGAGTATGAAAAACTGTTTTTT. Amino acids: CSAIEYEKLFF.

V is TRBV20-1 and J is TRBJ2-7; 7 nucleotides line up with TRBD2. There are 14 residues in the CDR3. Trimming cost V 0 bases and J 4 bases; bases outside gene matches: 6. Germline V gene sequence: CDR1 DFQATT, CDR2 SNEGSKA (reference sequence). DNA of the CDR3: TGCAGTGCTAGAGACGGCGGGAGCAGATACGAGCAGTACTTC. This sequence encodes CSARDGGSRYEQYF.

This clonotype was observed at least ten times. This rearrangement joins TRBV20-1 to TRBJ1-6, with 11 bases aligning to TRBD1. V gave up 6 bases and J gave up 2 bases; unmatched junction bases: 9. CDR3 length equals 17 residues. Per the germline V gene, CDR1 is DFQATT and CDR2 is SNEGSKA (reference sequence). The CDR3 DNA is TGCAGTGCCCCCAAGGACAGGGGGCGCACCTATAATTCACCCCTCCACTTT. It specifies CSAPKDRGRTYNSPLHF.

The V and J genes are TRBV18 and TRBJ2-1; 9 bases fit TRBD1. Per the germline V gene, CDR1 is KGHSH and CDR2 is LQKENI. This CDR3 contains 18 residues. V dropped 0 bases and J dropped 0; count of bases not matched to a gene: 6. The CDR3 nucleotides read TGTGCCAGCTCACCACCGTGGGGACAGGGTAGCTCCTACAATGAGCAGTTCTTC. Protein product: CASSPPWGQGSSYNEQFF.

V usage is TRBV29-1 and J usage is TRBJ1-2; D is possibly TRBD1 (5 bases). Germline CDR1 and CDR2: SQVTM and ANQGSEA. V lost 2 bases and J lost 5, with 15 bases in between. The CDR3 spans 14 residues. CDR3 loop: CSVESAGRRYGYTF. In DNA, the CDR3 is TGCAGCGTTGAATCGGCAGGGAGGCGGTATGGCTACACCTTC.

This clonotype was counted ten times or more. The rearrangement joins TRBV3-1 to TRBJ2-7; TRBD2 matches at 12 bases. This CDR3 has 15 residues. V shed 6 bases, J shed 6 bases, and the junction held 9 bases outside the gene matches. CDR1 is LGHDT, CDR2 YNNKEL, per germline (reference sequence). CDR3 sequence: CASSHLAGGPGEQYF. DNA of the CDR3: TGTGCCAGCAGTCACCTAGCGGGAGGGCCAGGCGAGCAGTACTTC.

The chain joins TRBV7-2 to TRBJ2-3; no reliable D call. The V gene lost 4 bases and the J gene lost 0 bases, with 11 bases spanning the gap. The germline V gene encodes CDR1 SGHTA and CDR2 FQGNSA. This CDR3 has 15 amino acids. The CDR3 DNA reads TGTGCCAGCAGCTCCTTGCCCATCAGCACAGATACGCAGTATTTT. Protein: CASSSLPISTDTQYF.

This clonotype has ten or more counts. The CDR3 DNA sequence: TGCGCCAGCAGCCAAGAGAGGACTGAGCAGTTCTTC. Translating it yields CASSQERTEQFF. This chain uses TRBV4-3 with TRBJ2-1; D call uncertain. V was trimmed by 0 bases and J by 9 bases, leaving 6 bases between them. The germline CDR1 and CDR2 sequences are LGHNA and YSLEER. This CDR3 spans 12 amino acids.

This clonotype was found a few times. The V call is TRBV11-3, the J call TRBJ2-5, with a tentative D call TRBD2 (6 bases). Germline V gene data show CDR1 as SGHNT and CDR2 as YENEEA. The CDR3 totals 16 residues. Trimming cost V 5 bases and J 3 bases, with 19 bases left between them. In nucleotides, the CDR3 is TGTGCCAGCAGCCTGTCTACTACTAGCCCTGAAGAGACCCAGTACTTC. Residues: CASSLSTTSPEETQYF.

V and J are TRBV6-2 or TRBV6-3 and TRBJ2-7, with 7 bases matching TRBD2. The V gene end was trimmed by 5 bases and the J gene end by 3 bases; junction bases not matched to a gene: 16. Germline CDR1 and CDR2: MNHEY and SVGEGT. The CDR3 has 17 residues. In DNA, the CDR3 is TGTGCCAGCAGTCGACGGACTATGGCGGGAGTCCTCTACGAGCAGTACTTC. It encodes CASSRRTMAGVLYEQYF.

This clonotype has at least ten counts. The CDR3 nucleotides read TGTGCCAGCAGCTCAGAATTTTACAATGAGCAGTTCTTC. The encoded protein is CASSSEFYNEQFF. V is TRBV7-9 and J is TRBJ2-1; no clear D. Deletions cut 4 bases from V and 4 bases from J, with 8 bases between. Germline V gene data show CDR1 as SEHNR and CDR2 as FQNEAQ (reference sequence). The CDR3 runs 13 residues.

CDR3 DNA sequence: TGTGCCAGCAGTTTACAGGGCGTAAGCTCCTACGAGCAGTACTTC. Its translation is CASSLQGVSSYEQYF. V and J are TRBV27 and TRBJ2-7, with D possibly matching TRBD1 (5 bases). The ends were cut back, 2 bases at V and 0 bases at J, with 11 bases in the middle. The germline gives CDR1 MNHEY, CDR2 SMNVEV (reference sequence). This CDR3 has 15 residues.